Detailed here is one T cell receptor (beta chain). What it binds is unknown. Naive CD8 cells were CD45RO-negative, positively selected for CCR7, excluding terminally differentiated effector memory CD45RA+ cells. These data belong to a study of shared clonotypes between healthy human individuals. Findings of the study overall: Non-shared clonotypes had lower generation probabilities than clonotypes shared by all four sorted-subset donors. An expected dependence of interdonor clonotype sharing on sequencing depth was noted. The study sampled only blood, and tissue repertoires likely differ.

The assay was immunoSEQ multiplex PCR, and TCRdb's table has in-frame clones only and misses some. The table shows roughly 590,000 clones, with over 95% occurring only once. The CDR3 extends over 14 amino acids. V was clipped by 7 bases and J by 8 bases, with 19 bases between them. Germline V lookup: CDR1 MDHEN, CDR2 SYDVKM. The receptor comes from a woman in her twenties or thirties in good health. The V call is TRBV28, the J call TRBJ2-3; D may be TRBD1 (6 bases). Material: naive CD8+ T cells sorted from blood. CDR3 residues: CASNIGQPTSTQYF. The CDR3 DNA reads TGTGCCAGCAACATTGGACAGCCGACCTCTACGCAGTATTTT. Looking up the rest from reference TRBV28 and TRBJ2-3 gives the full variable domain: DVKVTQSSRYLVKRTGEKVFLECVQDMDHENMFWYRQDPGLGLRLIYFSYDVKMKEKGDIPEGYSVSREKKERFSLILESASTNQTSMYLCASNIGQPTSTQYFGPGTRLTVL.